The 17 T cell receptor beta chains below all came from one sample that was sequenced in a study of blood T cell repertoires in COVID-19. Only in-frame clones appear in the TCRdb table, and some are missing; sequencing was by immunoSEQ multiplex PCR. The table lists about 250,000 clones, 83% of them singletons. Sequencing input: peripheral blood. Source of these receptors: an elderly man with acute or convalescent COVID-19.

The chain employs TRBV18 and TRBJ2-2, with D maybe TRBD2 (5 bases). CDR3 length equals 16 residues. CDR1 and CDR2 (germline): KGHSH, LQKENI. Deletions cut 3 bases from V and 5 bases from J, with 16 bases between. The CDR3 DNA reads TGTGCCAGCTCACCCTCCAGGACGGGGTTAACCGGGGAGCTGTTTTTT. This gives the protein CASSPSRTGLTGELFF.

This chain links TRBV5-4 with TRBJ2-2; D ambiguous. This CDR3 spans 13 amino acids. Germline CDR1 reads SGHNT; CDR2 reads YYREEE (reference sequence). Trimming stripped 1 base from V and 3 bases from J, with 4 bases between. CDR3 bases: TGTGCCAGCAGCTTGCTAGACACCGGGGAGCTGTTTTTT. As protein: CASSLLDTGELFF.

The chain combines TRBV9 with TRBJ1-2; 8 bases agree with TRBD1. The CDR3 covers 15 residues. Germline V lookup: CDR1 SGDLS, CDR2 YYNGEE. J was trimmed by 8 bases and V by 3 bases; bases with no gene match: 12. CDR3 DNA sequence: TGTGCCAGCAGCGCCGGACAGGGAGGATTGTGGGGCTACACCTTC. Translation gives CASSAGQGGLWGYTF.

This sequence joins TRBV13 and TRBJ2-7, with 7 bases that match TRBD1. The V segment lost 4 bases and the J segment 2 bases; nucleotides outside the gene matches: 5. Germline CDR1 and CDR2: PRHDT and FYEKMQ (reference sequence). CDR3 length: 14 amino acids. CDR3 bases: TGTGCCAGCAGCTCGACAGGGAGAGCCTACGAGCAGTACTTC. This translates into CASSSTGRAYEQYF.

The V call is TRBV18, the J call TRBJ2-1; a weak D match, TRBD1 (6 bases). Trimming removed 2 bases at V and 7 bases at J, with 12 bases between. Germline V gene lookup returns CDR1 KGHSH and CDR2 LQKENI. This CDR3 is built from 14 residues. The CDR3 is CASSPNRVLNEQFF. Here the CDR3 DNA reads TGTGCCAGCTCACCAAACAGGGTTTTGAATGAGCAGTTCTTC.

The rearrangement joins TRBV2 to TRBJ2-7; 7 nucleotides match TRBD2. The CDR3 runs to 15 residues. CDR1 SNHLY and CDR2 FYNNEI come from the germline V gene. Losses at the gene ends were 4 bases for V and 2 bases for J; bases not matched to a gene: 8. This CDR3 reads CASSGGSGGTYEQYF. The CDR3 coding sequence is TGTGCCAGCAGTGGAGGATCGGGAGGTACCTACGAGCAGTACTTC.

The chain joins TRBV28 to TRBJ2-7, with D tentatively TRBD1 (6 bases). The CDR3 has 15 amino acids. V was pared by 6 bases and J by 3 bases, with 18 bases between. Germline V gives CDR1 MDHEN, CDR2 SYDVKM. The CDR3 loop is CASRYGTRDNYEQYF. For the CDR3, the DNA is TGTGCCAGCAGGTATGGGACAAGGGATAACTACGAGCAGTACTTC.

Concerning this clone itself: This same CDR3 is encoded by further DNA sequences in the sample. CDR3 nucleotide sequence: TGCAGCGTTGTAGGGGGAGACGAAAAACTGTTTTTT. Its protein product is CSVVGGDEKLFF. V is TRBV29-1 and J is TRBJ1-4; maybe TRBD1 (6 bases). Germline CDR1 SQVTM, CDR2 ANQGSEA. V was cut by 4 bases and J by 8 bases, with 11 bases left in between. This CDR3 has 12 residues.

The chain couples TRBV4-1 to TRBJ1-5, with D uncertain. Germline V lookup: CDR1 MGHRA, CDR2 YSYEKL. The CDR3 covers 15 residues. The V gene lost 2 bases and the J gene lost 0 bases, with 8 bases spanning the gap. The CDR3 coding sequence is TGCGCCAGCAGCCAATCCGCAGATAGCAATCAGCCCCAGCATTTT. Protein product: CASSQSADSNQPQHF.

The chain employs TRBV19 and TRBJ2-5; perhaps TRBD2 as D (5 bases). Germline V lookup: CDR1 LNHDA, CDR2 SQIVND (reference sequence). The CDR3 loop spans 14 amino acids. With 3 bases removed from V and 1 base from J, the gap between germline ends came to 9 bases. CDR3 nucleotides: TGTGCCAGTAGTATCCTAGGAGGCCAAGAGACCCAGTACTTC. This translates into CASSILGGQETQYF.

This rearrangement joins TRBV19 to TRBJ2-5, with TRBD2 identical over 12 bases. The CDR3 has 18 residues. Looked up from germline, CDR1 is LNHDA and CDR2 is SQIVND (reference sequence). The V segment lost 6 bases and the J segment 5 bases; nucleotides outside the gene matches: 16. DNA of the CDR3: TGTGCCAGTAGAACCGGGACTAGCGGGCTCTCAGGTGTCGAGACCCAGTACTTC. Encoded protein: CASRTGTSGLSGVETQYF.

The chain employs TRBV10-3 and TRBJ2-7; 9 positions match TRBD1. The CDR3 has 17 residues. Germline CDR1 and CDR2: ENHRY and SYGVKD. V lost 3 bases to trimming and J lost 4 bases; unmatched junction nucleotides: 13. Written as DNA, the CDR3 is TGTGCCATCAGTGACTATCGTGGGGACAGGGATATTTACGAGCAGTACTTC. Translating gives CAISDYRGDRDIYEQYF.

The CDR3 nucleotides are TGTGCCAGCAGCCCCCGGCGGACTCCTCAAGGGGAGCAGTTCTTC. Translated, it gives CASSPRRTPQGEQFF. V is TRBV7-3 and J is TRBJ2-1, with a tentative D call TRBD2 (5 bases). The germline V gene encodes CDR1 SGHTA and CDR2 FQGTGA. Trimming took 5 bases from V and 10 from J, leaving 21 bases between them. The CDR3 has 15 amino acids.

This clone came up once. The chain carries TRBV6-5 and TRBJ2-7, with D perhaps TRBD2 (7 bases). Germline CDR1 and CDR2: MNHEY and SVGAGI. V shed 10 bases and J shed 3 bases, with 19 bases lying between them. CDR3 length: 14 residues. CDR3 DNA sequence: TGTGCCACCAACGAGGGGGGGTTGGACTACGAGCAGTACTTC. This codes for CATNEGGLDYEQYF.

V gene TRBV5-4 combines with J gene TRBJ1-5; D is uncertain. Looked up from germline, CDR1 is SGHNT and CDR2 is YYREEE (reference sequence). This CDR3 comprises 17 residues. Trimming took 4 bases from V and 4 from J, leaving 21 bases between them. Here the CDR3 reads CASSEGLGSGINQPQHF. For the CDR3, the DNA is TGTGCCAGCAGCGAAGGCTTAGGGAGCGGTATTAATCAGCCCCAGCATTTT.

This clone was observed a few times. The J gene is TRBJ1-2, the V gene TRBV18; D is unclear. Germline V gene lookup returns CDR1 KGHSH and CDR2 LQKENI. Trimming left V 2 bases short and J 6 bases short, with 7 bases between. The CDR3 covers 12 residues. This CDR3 reads CASSPEINGYTF. In DNA, the CDR3 is TGTGCCAGCTCACCAGAGATTAATGGCTACACCTTC.

The chain is built from TRBV30 and TRBJ2-7; the match to TRBD2 covers 7 bases. Germline V CDR1 and CDR2: GTSNPN, SVGIG (reference sequence). Trimming at V came to 1 base and at J to 3 bases, leaving 18 bases not matched to a gene. The CDR3 covers 18 residues. The CDR3 here is CAWSELGGSSLTHYEQYF. CDR3 coding DNA: TGTGCCTGGAGTGAGTTGGGCGGGAGTTCCCTTACACACTACGAGCAGTACTTC.